These 10 T cell receptor beta chains share one sample of origin, sequenced in a study of PD-L1 blockade in urothelial cancer. Indicated time point: pretreatment peripheral blood. Only in-frame clones appear in the TCRdb table, and some are missing; sequencing was by immunoSEQ multiplex PCR. Among more than 35,000 clones listed, 70% to 90% were seen once. Sequencing was performed on PBMCs, taken around atezolizumab (anti-PD-L1) treatment. The receptors originated from a man older than 75 with urothelial cancer.

The gene calls are TRBV13 and TRBJ2-2, with D possibly TRBD1 on 5 matching bases. This CDR3 comprises 14 residues. Trimming pared 5 bases from V and 2 bases from J, leaving 9 bases between. Germline V CDR1 and CDR2: PRHDT, FYEKMQ (reference sequence). In DNA, the CDR3 is TGTGCCAGCAGCCATGGACAAAACACCGGGGAGCTGTTTTTT. It encodes CASSHGQNTGELFF.

CDR3 DNA: TGTGCCAGCAGCTTGGTTCCGGGAACCAACTATGGCTACACCTTC. Its protein is CASSLVPGTNYGYTF. The chain employs TRBV5-6 and TRBJ1-2, with D unresolved. Germline V lookup: CDR1 SGHDT, CDR2 YYEEEE. The ends were cut back, 0 bases at V and 2 bases at J, with 11 bases in the middle. The CDR3 length is 15 residues.

This clone appeared once. The chain couples TRBV2 to TRBJ1-4; TRBD1 matches 9 bases. Germline CDR1 SNHLY, CDR2 FYNNEI. The CDR3 extends over 15 amino acids. V was clipped by 4 bases and J by 4 bases; unmatched bases: 4. In nucleotides, the CDR3 is TGTGCCAGCAGTGCACAGGGGGCGGATAATGAAAAACTGTTTTTT. Translated, it gives CASSAQGADNEKLFF.

This clone was seen once. The chain has TRBV30 and TRBJ1-2; no firm D call. This CDR3 region has 10 residues. The V gene's germline CDR1 is GTSNPN and CDR2 SVGIG (reference sequence). With 1 base removed from V and 8 bases from J, the gap between germline ends came to 5 bases. The CDR3 nucleotides read TGTGCCTGGAGTGGAGGCGGCTACACCTTC. Its translation is CAWSGGGYTF.

The V and J genes are TRBV25-1 and TRBJ2-7; D is possibly TRBD1 (6 bases). The CDR3 contains 18 residues. Germline values: CDR1 MGHDK, CDR2 SYGVNS. V was cut by 4 bases and J by 2 bases, with 24 bases left in between. The chain's CDR3 is CASSGSLGSQGKPYEQYF. The CDR3, as DNA: TGTGCCAGCAGTGGTAGTTTGGGTTCGCAGGGGAAGCCCTACGAGCAGTACTTC.

This clone appeared a few times. This CDR3 reads CAWSVFSGRFNEQFF. The DNA of the CDR3 is TGTGCCTGGAGTGTGTTTAGCGGGAGGTTCAATGAGCAGTTCTTC. V gene TRBV30 combines with J gene TRBJ2-1; 10 bases fit TRBD2. J was trimmed by 6 bases and V by 0 bases; bases with no gene match: 5. In germline, CDR1 is GTSNPN, CDR2 SVGIG (reference sequence). The CDR3 totals 15 residues.

In its sample, this clone was seen once. This sequence joins TRBV11-2 and TRBJ2-3; TRBD2 aligns across 9 bases. With V trimmed by 1 base and J by 5 bases, 10 bases remained unmatched. The CDR3 is made up of 17 amino acids. CDR1 is SGHAT, CDR2 FQNNGV, per germline. The CDR3 spells CASSLAYAGGPGDTQYF. The DNA of the CDR3 is TGTGCCAGCAGCTTAGCTTATGCGGGAGGGCCGGGAGATACGCAGTATTTT.

This chain connects TRBV27 to TRBJ2-7; TRBD1 is a possible D gene (5 bases). Per the germline V gene, CDR1 is MNHEY and CDR2 is SMNVEV (reference sequence). The CDR3 runs 15 residues. The V gene lost 2 bases and the J gene lost 3 bases, with 14 bases spanning the gap. The CDR3 loop reads CASSLVTGGSYEQYF. The CDR3, as DNA: TGTGCCAGCAGTTTAGTTACAGGCGGCAGCTACGAGCAGTACTTC.

The J gene is TRBJ1-1, the V gene TRBV10-2; 8 positions match TRBD1. The CDR3 consists of 14 residues. V lost 2 bases and J lost 4; bases outside the gene matches: 3. CDR1 and CDR2 from the germline V gene are WSHSY and SAAADI. The CDR3 region is CASSEQGAGTEAFF. DNA for the CDR3: TGCGCCAGCAGTGAGCAGGGGGCGGGCACTGAAGCTTTCTTT.

This chain links TRBV28 with TRBJ2-7; 11 positions match TRBD2. The V and J ends lost 5 bases and 4 bases, in that order; junction bases with no gene match: 7. The CDR3 sequence is 15 residues long. From germline, CDR1 is MDHEN and CDR2 SYDVKM. In nucleotides, the CDR3 is TGTGCCAGCAGTACTCCGGGACTAGCGGCGTACGAGCAGTACTTC. Residues: CASSTPGLAAYEQYF.